The rows below give T cell receptor beta chains drawn from one sample of a study of blood T cell repertoires in COVID-19. Measured with immunoSEQ multiplex PCR; TCRdb has only the in-frame clones, and not every one. The table records about 310,000 clones, roughly 90% of them present only once. The sequenced material came from peripheral blood. The receptor set was obtained from a woman aged 25 to 45 with COVID-19, enrolled during active disease. Both conserved end residues are part of each CDR3. A D gene is named only where the DNA matches it firmly. Size is omitted from some rows. Given values are once, few, many or a class for expanded clones.

TRBD1	TRBJ1-6	TRBV7-2	.	TGTGCCAGCAGCCCTTCCCAGCCGGGACAGATTAATTCACCCCTCCACTTT	CASSPSQPGQINSPLHF
.	TRBJ2-1	TRBV5-1	.	TGCGCCAGCAGCCCGGTTGGACAGCCGGATAGTGAGCAGTTCTTC	CASSPVGQPDSEQFF
.	TRBJ1-2	TRBV27	.	TGTGCCAGCACCATCAAAGAAGGCGGTAACTATGGCTACACCTTC	CASTIKEGGNYGYTF
.	TRBJ1-1	TRBV11-3	.	TGTGCCAGCAGCCGCGAGGTCGACACTGAAGCTTTCTTT	CASSREVDTEAFF
TRBD1	TRBJ2-3	TRBV29-1	once	TGCAGCGGCCGAGGGGGCTCCTCTAGCACAGATACGCAGTATTTT	CSGRGGSSSTDTQYF
.	TRBJ2-7	TRBV3-1/TRBV3-2	.	TGTGCCAGCAGCGCACAGGGCCACGAGCAGTACTTC	CASSAQGHEQYF
.	TRBJ1-1	TRBV5-1	.	TGCGCCAGCAGCTTGGGTGTAGTCCTAATGAACACTGAAGCTTTCTTT	CASSLGVVLMNTEAFF
TRBD1	TRBJ1-5	TRBV3-1/TRBV3-2	few	TGTGCCAGCAGCCAAGACCGGACAGGGGGACAGCCCCAGCATTTT	CASSQDRTGGQPQHF
TRBD1	TRBJ2-1	TRBV29-1	.	TGCAGCGTTGAAGAGAGGGACAGAACCTTATCCTACAATGAGCAGTTCTTC	CSVEERDRTLSYNEQFF
TRBD1	TRBJ1-6	TRBV18	.	TGTGCCAGCTCAGCGGACAGGGCACGAAATTCACCCCTCCACTTT	CASSADRARNSPLHF
TRBD2	TRBJ2-1	TRBV7-3	.	TGTGCCAGCAGCCCTAGCGGAGGTTACAATGAGCAGTTCTTC	CASSPSGGYNEQFF
TRBD2	TRBJ2-3	TRBV5-1	.	TGCGCCAGCAGCATAGGGACTAGCGGGGCTAGCACAGATACGCAGTATTTT	CASSIGTSGASTDTQYF
.	TRBJ1-1	TRBV28	.	TGTGCCAGCAGTTTAGGTCCGGGGGGGAGCACTGAAGCTTTCTTT	CASSLGPGGSTEAFF
TRBD1	TRBJ1-1	TRBV7-9	.	TGTGCCAGCAGCTCCCAGGGGGAGAACACTGAAGCTTTCTTT	CASSSQGENTEAFF
.	TRBJ1-3	TRBV19	.	TGTGCCAGTAGTACCGACAGATTCTCTGGAAACACCATATATTTT	CASSTDRFSGNTIYF
TRBD1	TRBJ2-7	TRBV11-3	.	TGTGCCAGCAGCGTTGGGACAGCCTACGAGCAGTACTTC	CASSVGTAYEQYF
TRBD1	TRBJ1-6	TRBV5-6	.	TGTGCCAGCAACGGAGGGGGCAGGGGTTCACCCCTCCACTTT	CASNGGGRGSPLHF
.	TRBJ2-7	TRBV19	.	TGTGCCAGTAGTAGCCGCGGGGAGGGGGCCTACGAGCAGTACTTC	CASSSRGEGAYEQYF
.	TRBJ2-3	TRBV3-1/TRBV3-2	.	TGTGCCAGCAGCCAAGTTCTCAGCACAGATACGCAGTATTTT	CASSQVLSTDTQYF
TRBD2	TRBJ2-7	TRBV5-1	.	TGCGCCAGCAGCTTGGCGGGACTAGCGGGAGGCTACGAGCAGTACTTC	CASSLAGLAGGYEQYF
.	TRBJ2-5	TRBV11-2	.	TGTGCCAGCAGCTTAGATTTTACAGGGCGAGAGGAGACCCAGTACTTC	CASSLDFTGREETQYF
.	TRBJ1-4	TRBV3-1/TRBV3-2	.	TGTGCCAGCAGCCAAGGGGCTTCAACTAATGAAAAACTGTTTTTT	CASSQGASTNEKLFF
.	TRBJ1-1	TRBV12-3/TRBV12-4	.	TGTGCCAGCAGTTGGGGCACTCAAGCTTTCTTT	CASSWGTQAFF
TRBD2	TRBJ2-7	TRBV5-4	.	TGTGCCAGCAGCTTCGGGACTAGCGGGACTTCTTACACCTACGAGCAGTACTTC	CASSFGTSGTSYTYEQYF
TRBD2	TRBJ2-1	TRBV19	.	TGTGCCAGTAGTATTCGGGGGGGGTATGAGCAGTTCTTC	CASSIRGGYEQFF
.	TRBJ2-7	TRBV11-3	.	TGTGCCAGTGGGGACACGAAGTCCTACGAGCAGTACTTC	CASGDTKSYEQYF
.	TRBJ1-5	TRBV18	.	TGTGCCAGCTCACCTGAAGCCGCGGGTCAGCCCCAGCATTTT	CASSPEAAGQPQHF
TRBD2	TRBJ2-7	TRBV19	.	TGTGCCAGTAGTACGGACACTCGCTGGACTAGCGGGAGCCCCTACGAGCAGTACTTC	CASSTDTRWTSGSPYEQYF
.	TRBJ1-1	TRBV30	many	TGTGCCTGGAAGAGGAACACTGAAGCTTTCTTT	CAWKRNTEAFF
TRBD2	TRBJ2-5	TRBV5-6	.	TGTGCCAGCAGCTTGGGACTAGCGGACCAAGAGACCCAGTACTTC	CASSLGLADQETQYF
TRBD1	TRBJ2-7	TRBV7-3	.	TGTGCCAGCAGCTCCCTTCCACAGGGGGGCGAGCAGTACTTC	CASSSLPQGGEQYF
.	TRBJ1-3	TRBV7-9	.	TGTGCCACGGAGCGGAGCTCTGGAAACACCATATATTTT	CATERSSGNTIYF
TRBD1	TRBJ1-5	TRBV27	.	TGTGCCAGCAGTTTAGCGGGACAGTCGCCCCAGCATTTT	CASSLAGQSPQHF
TRBD1	TRBJ2-2	TRBV28	.	TGTGCCAGCAGTTGGCTCGGACAGGGAAGACCCGGGGAGCTGTTTTTT	CASSWLGQGRPGELFF
TRBD2	TRBJ2-2	TRBV10-2	.	TGCGCCAGCAGTGGCAGGGAGGGTTCGGAGCTGTTTTTT	CASSGREGSELFF
TRBD2	TRBJ2-1	TRBV5-1	.	TGCGCCAGCAGGAGCGGGAGGACGACCTACAATGAGCAGTTCTTC	CASRSGRTTYNEQFF
.	TRBJ2-2	TRBV6-5	.	TGTGCCAGCAGTTACTCTTTGACATCCCCCAGGGAGCTGTTTTTT	CASSYSLTSPRELFF
TRBD1	TRBJ1-2	TRBV2	.	TGTGCCAGCGGCCAGGGGGAATATGGCTACACCTTC	CASGQGEYGYTF
TRBD1	TRBJ1-1	TRBV30	.	TGTGCCGGAGGACAGGGGGATACTGAAGCTTTCTTT	CAGGQGDTEAFF
TRBD1	TRBJ2-7	TRBV5-1	.	TGCGCCAGCAGCTATACAGGGGGCAGCTCCTACGAGCAGTACTTC	CASSYTGGSSYEQYF
TRBD1	TRBJ1-1	TRBV30	.	TGTGCCTGGACTCTCACAGGGGGGACCACTGAAGCTTTCTTT	CAWTLTGGTTEAFF
.	TRBJ2-4	TRBV25-1	.	TGTGCCAGCAGTCCTCTGGGCACCAAAAACATTCAGTACTTC	CASSPLGTKNIQYF
TRBD1	TRBJ2-7	TRBV28	.	TGTGCCAGCAGTTTATCCCACGGGACAGGGGGTTACGAGCAGTACTTC	CASSLSHGTGGYEQYF
.	TRBJ2-5	TRBV21-1	.	TGTGCCAGCACCCTTAATCGGACTAGCGGGAGCTTTGAGACCCAGTACTTC	CASTLNRTSGSFETQYF
.	TRBJ2-3	TRBV6-5	.	TGTGCCAGCAGCGCCAAGGGGTCTGGTGCAGATACGCAGTATTTT	CASSAKGSGADTQYF
.	TRBJ1-2	TRBV10-3	.	TGTGCCATCAGTGAGTCGGGGGGAGCGGTGTTATATGGCTACACCTTC	CAISESGGAVLYGYTF
.	TRBJ2-7	TRBV30	.	TGTGCCTGGAGTGGCGTTCGCGGGTCCTACGAGCAGTACTTC	CAWSGVRGSYEQYF
TRBD1	TRBJ1-5	TRBV11-2	.	TGTGCCAGCAGCCTACAGGGGAATAGCAATCAGCCCCAGCATTTT	CASSLQGNSNQPQHF
TRBD1	TRBJ2-3	TRBV2	.	TGTGCCAGCAGATCCGGGACAGGGATCACAGATACGCAGTATTTT	CASRSGTGITDTQYF
.	TRBJ2-3	TRBV11-1	.	TGTGCCAGCAGTTCCCATCCACGCGAAGATACGCAGTATTTT	CASSSHPREDTQYF